Many counts were recorded for the clone carrying this TCR beta chain. What it recognizes is unknown. The data belong to a study of T cells in Graves' hyperthyroidism and ophthalmopathy. The study, taken as a whole, reports: From stable hyperthyroidism, ophthalmopathy was set apart by a 13 V-J model.

Lactation, pregnancy, other autoimmune disease or uncontrolled infection led to exclusion of patients. TCR beta CDR3 region amplification was performed from RNA transcripts. During a first-round RT-PCR of the TCR CDR3, the HTBI primer set was used. TCRdb reprocessed the multiplex PCR reads via MiXCR and lists one record per CDR3 protein. The sample shows about 400,000 distinct CDR3 sequences, 15% of them seen only once. The TCR sequence derives from a woman in her 30s with Graves' hyperthyroidism. Sequencing was carried out using blood.

CDR3 sequence (DNA): TGTGCCAGCAGTCAAACCTACAATGAGCAGTTCTTC. Amino acid sequence: CASSQTYNEQFF. This sequence joins TRBV28 and TRBJ2-1, with D unclear. The CDR3 has 12 amino acids. CDR1 is MDHEN, CDR2 SYDVKM, per germline. The V end lost 5 bases, the J end lost 2 bases, and 4 bases lay between the germline ends. Looking up the rest from reference TRBV28 and TRBJ2-1 gives the full variable domain: DVKVTQSSRYLVKRTGEKVFLECVQDMDHENMFWYRQDPGLGLRLIYFSYDVKMKEKGDIPEGYSVSREKKERFSLILESASTNQTSMYLCASSQTYNEQFFGPGTRLTVL.